This T cell receptor beta chain was retrieved from a study of PD-1 blockade in mismatch repair-deficient tumors. TCRdb keeps only in-frame clones here, not all; method: immunoSEQ multiplex PCR. The table lists about 110,000 clones, roughly 80% of them singletons. The TCR-sequenced patients were a few responders to pembrolizumab. This receptor was obtained from an adult with mismatch repair-deficient cancer. The input for sequencing was peripheral blood, taken roughly 13 months after starting pembrolizumab.

The CDR3 nucleotides are TGTGCCAGCCTTGGAGGGGACTACACCGGGGAGCTGTTTTTT. This sequence encodes CASLGGDYTGELFF. This rearrangement joins TRBV19 to TRBJ2-2; D possibly corresponds to TRBD2 (6 bases). The CDR3 has 14 residues. Germline CDR1 is LNHDA and CDR2 is SQIVND (reference sequence). V lost 9 bases and J lost 3, with 14 bases in between.